The present entry profiles one T cell receptor beta chain with its context. These data come from a study of T cells after somatic rescue of genetic block. Data came from immunoSEQ multiplex PCR; TCRdb stores just in-frame clones and leaves some out. The sample has about 120,000 clones, about 93% seen once; the top ten hold 1.4%. Germline lookup yields CDR1 SGHTA and CDR2 FQGNSA. Trimming took off 4 bases at V and 1 base at J, with 19 bases between the two ends. The CDR3 has 17 amino acids. The sequenced sample consisted of peripheral blood mononuclear cells (PBMCs). The chain has TRBV7-2 and TRBJ1-1; possible D gene TRBD1, 6 bases. This TCR was recovered from a woman under 30. DNA for the CDR3: TGTGCCAGCAGCTCCAGGATAAGAGGACAGACGAACACTGAAGCTTTCTTT. Amino acid sequence: CASSSRIRGQTNTEAFF.